Shown below are 17 T cell receptor beta chains from a single sample sequenced in a study of Ad26.COV2.S vaccination and SARS-CoV-2 variants. Treatment indicated: 15 to 20 received Ad26.COV2.S at low or high dose, single or two shots; several received placebo; per-sample allocation not given. It was on day 63 after the first vaccine or placebo injection that samples were taken. Clones were sequenced by immunoSEQ multiplex PCR, and TCRdb holds only the in-frame ones, with some missing. The sample carries around 400,000 clones, 70% to 90% recorded once. Sequenced material: peripheral blood, taken in a trial of Ad26.COV2.S vaccine versus placebo. The source of these receptors is a person between 18 and 59 years old who received the Ad26.COV2.S COVID-19 vaccine or a placebo.

The chain couples TRBV28 to TRBJ2-1; tentatively, D is TRBD2 (5 bases). V lost 6 bases and J lost 6, with 21 bases in between. The germline gives CDR1 MDHEN, CDR2 SYDVKM. This CDR3 has 16 residues. The CDR3 here is CASSATARLRGNEQFF. CDR3 sequence (DNA): TGTGCCAGCAGCGCCACTGCTAGACTTCGGGGCAATGAGCAGTTCTTC.

The chain joins TRBV25-1 to TRBJ2-1; the D gene is possibly TRBD2 (7 bases). The V gene's germline CDR1 is MGHDK and CDR2 SYGVNS. The V end lost 6 bases, the J end lost 4 bases, and 13 bases lay between the germline ends. This CDR3 is 14 amino acids long. Written as DNA, the CDR3 is TGTGCCAGCAGGGAGGGGGGGTTTTACAATGAGCAGTTCTTC. This codes for CASREGGFYNEQFF.

This clone was counted a few times. This chain's CDR3 is CASHQGRDEQYF. CDR3 bases: TGTGCCAGCCACCAGGGGAGGGACGAGCAGTACTTC. The rearrangement uses TRBV28 and TRBJ2-7, with D tentatively TRBD2 (7 bases). V gave up 8 bases and J gave up 5 bases, with 13 bases separating them. The CDR3 is made up of 12 amino acids. Germline CDR1 reads MDHEN; CDR2 reads SYDVKM.

The V and J genes are TRBV11-3 and TRBJ1-1, with D perhaps matching TRBD1 (5 bases). The ends were cut back, 5 bases at V and 5 bases at J, with 21 bases in the middle. Germline V gene data show CDR1 as SGHNT and CDR2 as YENEEA. This CDR3 comprises 16 residues. The CDR3 loop reads CASSGTGVGISTEAFF. CDR3 sequence (DNA): TGTGCCAGCAGCGGAACGGGGGTCGGGATAAGTACTGAAGCTTTCTTT.

This rearrangement joins TRBV4-2 to TRBJ1-2; the D gene is possibly TRBD1 (5 bases). Germline V gene data show CDR1 as LGHNA and CDR2 as YNFKEQ. This CDR3 region has 15 residues. V was trimmed by 8 bases and J by 6 bases, leaving 22 bases between them. This CDR3 is CASENHGAGLDGYTF. CDR3 coding DNA: TGTGCCAGCGAAAACCATGGGGCAGGGTTGGATGGCTACACCTTC.

The genes are TRBV5-1 and TRBJ2-7; D is unclear. The CDR3 runs to 13 residues. The V end was cut by 0 bases, the J end by 1 base, with 5 bases between. Germline loops: CDR1 SGHRS, CDR2 YFSETQ. CDR3 bases: TGCGCCAGCAGCTTGGAACAGTCCTACGAGCAGTACTTC. Translation: CASSLEQSYEQYF.

The chain links TRBV5-1 to TRBJ2-3, with 9 bases identical to TRBD2. J lost 4 bases, V lost 0 bases, and 6 bases had no gene match. This CDR3 is 16 amino acids long. From germline, CDR1 is SGHRS and CDR2 YFSETQ. CDR3 amino acids: CASSLGTSARADTQYF. DNA of the CDR3: TGCGCCAGCAGCTTGGGGACTAGCGCCCGGGCAGATACGCAGTATTTT.

The chain is built from TRBV6-2 or TRBV6-3 and TRBJ2-7; maybe TRBD1 (6 bases). Trimming took off 3 bases at V and 6 bases at J, with 18 bases between the two ends. The CDR3 has 15 amino acids. The germline gives CDR1 MNHEY, CDR2 SVGEGT. The CDR3 here is CASSYSGVTSSEQYF. CDR3 nucleotide sequence: TGTGCCAGCAGTTATTCAGGGGTGACTTCGAGCGAGCAGTACTTC.

The chain uses TRBV6-5 and TRBJ2-1, with D tentatively TRBD1 or TRBD2 (6 bases each). V was shortened by 10 bases and J by 5 bases, with 15 bases between the two germline ends. The CDR3 sequence is 13 residues long. CDR1 and CDR2 from the germline V gene are MNHEY and SVGAGI. CDR3 protein: CATGRQVNNEQFF. The CDR3 DNA sequence: TGTGCCACCGGGAGACAGGTTAACAATGAGCAGTTCTTC.

The V and J genes are TRBV5-6 and TRBJ1-5; 8 positions agree with TRBD1. Trimming at V came to 4 bases and at J to 3 bases, leaving 6 bases not matched to a gene. The V gene's germline CDR1 is SGHDT and CDR2 YYEEEE. The CDR3 is 15 residues long. CDR3 coding DNA: TGTGCCAGCAGCCCCGGGACAGGAAACAATCAGCCCCAGCATTTT. Translating gives CASSPGTGNNQPQHF.

V gene TRBV19 combines with J gene TRBJ1-4, with unresolved D. V lost 6 bases to trimming and J lost 2 bases, with 7 bases between them. Germline values: CDR1 LNHDA, CDR2 SQIVND (reference sequence). The CDR3 is made up of 13 amino acids. The CDR3 DNA sequence: TGTGCCAGTAGGACGCGGACTAATGAAAAACTGTTTTTT. It specifies CASRTRTNEKLFF.

The chain employs TRBV7-9 and TRBJ1-4; D is unclear. Germline V gene data show CDR1 as SEHNR and CDR2 as FQNEAQ (reference sequence). V dropped 5 bases and J dropped 0 bases, with 7 bases sitting between them. CDR3 length equals 14 residues. The CDR3 DNA sequence: TGTGCCAGCAGCCAACAACCAACTAATGAAAAACTGTTTTTT. Its translation is CASSQQPTNEKLFF.

Points on this clone: Compared with germline, one end of the junction differs, possibly owing to a read error. This sequence joins TRBV12-5 and TRBJ2-3; no clear D gene. The CDR3 has 11 residues. The germline V gene has CDR1 LGHNT and CDR2 FRNRAP. The CDR3 DNA reads TGTGCTAGTGGTTTTAGCCAGGCCGACTTTTTT. It is translated as CASGFSQADFF.

This sequence joins TRBV3-1 (or the pseudogene TRBV3-2) and TRBJ1-1; D ambiguous. The CDR3 consists of 11 residues. Germline CDR1 and CDR2: LGHDT and YNNKEL (reference sequence). The V gene lost 2 bases and the J gene lost 8 bases, with 6 bases spanning the gap. The CDR3 nucleotides are TGTGCCAGCAGCCAATTGTCCGAAGCTTTCTTT. Its translation is CASSQLSEAFF.

A single count supports this clone. The chain employs TRBV3-1 (or the pseudogene TRBV3-2) and TRBJ1-2; no clear D. The V and J ends lost 2 bases and 3 bases respectively, with 4 bases between them. Germline V gene sequence: CDR1 LGHDT, CDR2 YNNKEL (reference sequence). There are 12 residues in the CDR3. CDR3 sequence reads: CASSQTDYGYTF. DNA for the CDR3: TGTGCCAGCAGCCAAACGGACTATGGCTACACCTTC.

The chain uses TRBV15 and TRBJ2-5; TRBD2 aligns across 7 bases. The CDR3 length is 17 residues. Trimming removed 5 bases from V and 8 bases from J; junction bases left unmatched: 20. Looked up from germline, CDR1 is LNHNV and CDR2 is YYDKDF (reference sequence). DNA for the CDR3: TGTGCCACCAGCCCGGTGGGGGGACTAAGCCTCAAGAGAACCCAGTACTTC. Its translation is CATSPVGGLSLKRTQYF.

The chain uses TRBV27 and TRBJ2-3; D is undetermined. V dropped 7 bases and J dropped 9 bases, with 14 bases sitting between them. The CDR3 runs 12 residues. Germline CDR1 reads MNHEY; CDR2 reads SMNVEV (reference sequence). The CDR3 loop reads CASTLPPRTQYF. Written as DNA, the CDR3 is TGTGCCAGCACCCTCCCCCCACGAACGCAGTATTTT.